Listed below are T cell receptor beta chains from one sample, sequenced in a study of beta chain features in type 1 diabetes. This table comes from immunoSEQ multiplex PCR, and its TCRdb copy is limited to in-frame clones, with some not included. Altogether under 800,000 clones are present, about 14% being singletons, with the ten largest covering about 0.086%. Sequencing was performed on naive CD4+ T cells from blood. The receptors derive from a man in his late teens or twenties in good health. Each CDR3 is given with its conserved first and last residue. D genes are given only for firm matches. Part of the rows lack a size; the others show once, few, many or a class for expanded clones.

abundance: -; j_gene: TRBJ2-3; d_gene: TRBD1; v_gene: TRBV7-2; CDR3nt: TGTGCCAGCAGCCGACGGACAGGGGGCGTCGCAGATACGCAGTATTTT; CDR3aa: CASSRRTGGVADTQYF
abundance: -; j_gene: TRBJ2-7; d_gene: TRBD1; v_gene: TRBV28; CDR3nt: TGTGCCAGCAGTTTCCTAACCGGGACAGAGTACTTC; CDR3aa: CASSFLTGTEYF
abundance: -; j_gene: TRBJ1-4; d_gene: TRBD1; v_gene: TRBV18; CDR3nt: TGTGCCAGCCACAGGGGATACGGGGAAAAACTGTTTTTT; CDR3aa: CASHRGYGEKLFF
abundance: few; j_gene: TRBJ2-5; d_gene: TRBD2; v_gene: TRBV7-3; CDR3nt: TGTGCCAGCAGCAACTCCGGGGGGCAAGAGACCCAGTACTTC; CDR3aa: CASSNSGGQETQYF
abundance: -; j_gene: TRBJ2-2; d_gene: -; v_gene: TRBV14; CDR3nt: TGTGCCAGCAGCCAAGATTTAGGGGTTAACACCGGGGAGCTGTTTTTT; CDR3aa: CASSQDLGVNTGELFF
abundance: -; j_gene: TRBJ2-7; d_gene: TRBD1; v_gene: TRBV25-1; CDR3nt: TGTGCCAGCAGTGGGGACAGCGTCTACGAGCAGTACTTC; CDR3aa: CASSGDSVYEQYF
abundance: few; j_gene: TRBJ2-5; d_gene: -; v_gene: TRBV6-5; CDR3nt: TGTGCCAGCAGAGCAAGACAGGGAGGAGAGACCCAGTACTTC; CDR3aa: CASRARQGGETQYF
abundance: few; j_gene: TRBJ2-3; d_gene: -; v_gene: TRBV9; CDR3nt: TGTGCCAGCAGCGTAGAGGGAGTTAGGAAAGATACGCAGTATTTT; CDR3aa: CASSVEGVRKDTQYF
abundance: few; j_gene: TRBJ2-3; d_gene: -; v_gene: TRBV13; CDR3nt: TGTGCCAGCAGCTTACTATCAGGGGCAGTCCACTTCACAGATACGCAGTATTTT; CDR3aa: CASSLLSGAVHFTDTQYF
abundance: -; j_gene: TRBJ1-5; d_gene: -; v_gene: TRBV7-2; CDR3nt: TGTGCCAGCAGCTTAAGGCAGAGGGAGCCCCAGCATTTT; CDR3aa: CASSLRQREPQHF
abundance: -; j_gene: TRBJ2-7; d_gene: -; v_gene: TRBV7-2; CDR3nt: TGTGCCAGCAGATGGGCCTCCGGCTCCTACGAGCAGTACTTC; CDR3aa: CASRWASGSYEQYF